A selection of T cell receptor beta chains follows, all from one sample in a study of T-cell reconstitution after alpha-beta-depleted transplantation in children. TCRdb ran MiXCR on the PCR reads and lists one entry per CDR3 protein. This table has around 440,000 distinct CDR3 sequences, 10% to 13% appearing once. The sequencing here drew on PBMCs, taken before TCRalphabeta/CD19-depleted stem cell transplant. These receptors were collected from a child aged 2 to 15 with inherited bone marrow failure, due to receive a stem cell transplant. Both conserved end residues are trimmed from each CDR3. Not all rows give a size; the values are once, few, many and, for expanded clones, a class.

CDR3 protein	V gene	J gene	clone size
ASSFGANEAF	TRBV5-1	TRBJ1-1	many
ASSDQGGNLAEAF	TRBV5-1	TRBJ1-1	many
ASSVGETGVGELF	TRBV9	TRBJ2-2	many
ASSGSRDRGLYGDQPQH	TRBV28	TRBJ1-5	NA
ASTTGGYSNQPQH	TRBV12-3/TRBV12-4	TRBJ1-5	many
ASSPLENIQY	TRBV12-3/TRBV12-4	TRBJ2-4	many
ASSLVGPNTEAF	TRBV5-1	TRBJ1-1	many
ASSSDFNEQF	TRBV7-9	TRBJ2-1	many
ASSYSRIAGEVQETQY	TRBV6-7	TRBJ2-5	many
SATREGAEQY	TRBV20-1	TRBJ2-7	many
ASRERESSYEQY	TRBV10-2	TRBJ2-7	many
ASSQETVSYNEQF	TRBV4-3	TRBJ2-1	NA
ASSLDGRVNSDTQY	TRBV5-1	TRBJ2-3	many
ASSLVPGQGVYGYT	TRBV12-3/TRBV12-4	TRBJ1-2	many
SAARDRGTDTQY	TRBV20-1	TRBJ2-3	many
ASSQTGFQETQY	TRBV4-2	TRBJ2-5	NA
SVEAPLTGEAF	TRBV29-1	TRBJ1-1	many
ASSQVPGRRTGDTQY	TRBV4-3	TRBJ2-3	many
ASTGTSGNYAPYNEQF	TRBV12-3/TRBV12-4	TRBJ2-1	many
ASSLVGGSEKLF	TRBV7-9	TRBJ1-4	few
ASSLNGQEIQY	TRBV28	TRBJ2-5	NA
ASNLGRQAYEQY	TRBV6-2/TRBV6-3	TRBJ2-7	many
ASSQGTSGVGETQY	TRBV14	TRBJ2-5	NA
SAYWTGKAPYEQY	TRBV20-1	TRBJ2-7	many
ASSAGDQPQH	TRBV7-9	TRBJ1-5	few